This paragraph reports one TCR beta chain. The data were obtained in a study of blood T cell repertoires in COVID-19. Study in general: Acute-phase and convalescent COVID-19 samples originated in the United States, Italy and Spain. Sources were T cells, B-cell-depleted T cells, or PBMCs; the material itself was cDNA or gDNA.

Per the original methods: It was from reference gene primer amplification that nucleated cell counts were estimated. The protocol was immunoSEQ multiplex PCR, while the TCRdb copy is restricted to in-frame clones and leaves out a portion. V, J and clone size reflect that table, while D and trimming were determined from the DNA. The table shows 330,000 or so clones, with approximately 89% occurring only once. The specimen was peripheral blood. This TCR came from a woman aged 60-70 years with COVID-19, enrolled during active disease.

The CDR3 reads CASSPRDGYTF. The CDR3 DNA is TGTGCCAGCAGTCCCAGGGATGGCTACACCTTC. This rearrangement joins TRBV6-5 to TRBJ1-2, with D perhaps TRBD1 (5 bases). Germline CDR1 reads MNHEY; CDR2 reads SVGAGI. Trimming took off 5 bases at V and 6 bases at J, with 7 bases between the two ends. The CDR3 is made up of 11 amino acids.